The sequence of this T cell receptor beta chain was determined in a study of identifying expanded T cells in peripheral blood (dated by TCRdb to about 2019). For context, the study as a whole: Four technical replicates, made by sequencing separate aliquots from the same pool of genomic DNA, were compared pairwise.

No immune events such as infections were documented for the healthy donors during the collection period. Healthy-donor blood repertoires served as a training cohort to calibrate time-dependent variance in a beta-binomial model of T-cell clone differential abundance. The training cohort included around ten healthy donors, of whom 3 were female and 7 were male. The donors were between roughly 29 and 65 years old, with an average age of approximately 45 years. Whole blood was collected from each healthy donor at three time points spaced 2 to 3 weeks apart and obtained from a commercial supplier. For immunosequencing, genomic DNA was extracted from whole blood that had not been sorted. The immunoSEQ Assay, which uses bias-controlled multiplex PCR amplification of genomic DNA, was used to profile TCRbeta CDR3 regions. The published analysis was carried out like this. To quantify the absolute abundance of each unique TCRbeta CDR3 region, the sequences were collapsed and filtered. Differential abundance was assessed using a binomial (Fisher-equivalent) model and a beta-binomial model in which time-dependent variance fitted from healthy donors was added. Clones with fewer than 5 combined templates were excluded, and clones with Benjamini-Hochberg FDR below 0.01 were called differentially abundant. Beta-binomial variance was modeled as a function of total template count across the two samples using the form v = (b*log(k)+a)^2. The clones in this table, taken by TCRdb from immuneACCESS, are in-frame only. Not every clone is retained; where verified, under half of the shortfall comes from an unresolved V gene, and the cause of the rest is unknown. That table is the source of V, J and clone size, and D and trimming were worked out from the DNA. The sample table records 100,000 to 150,000 clones; 84% of these occur just once. Over 3% of the sample is in the top ten clones.

In the case of this clone: Its antigen specificity is not known. No much larger clone exists at a distance of one base, and base qualities are not known.

From the cysteine through the phenylalanine, the CDR3 covers 14 amino acids. Of the read, only the CDR3 DNA is kept; its 42 bases are in frame from base 1. Deletion took 0 bases off V and 7 bases off J, with a span of 13 bases between the germline ends. CDR1 SGHRS and CDR2 YFSETQ are derived from the germline V gene. Summary of the overall study and its limitations: In all healthy donors, the variance in clone template counts between samples taken 2 to 3 weeks apart rose significantly as total template count increased. The authors expected that over much longer intervals, such as months to years, biological variance in healthy repertoires might increase even further. Around 1.3 differentially abundant clones were flagged by the binomial model between technical replicates, whereas about 16 and 19 were flagged over two weeks and four weeks, respectively. Both the number of clones called differentially abundant and the false-positive rate were significantly reduced by the beta-binomial model across all healthy-donor time intervals.

The clonotype comes from a person between 18 and 69 years old in good health. Sequenced input: blood. Recombination connected TRBV5-1 to TRBJ1-2, with the D gene not confidently named. The nucleotides read TGCGCCAGCAGCTTGGACACCCGAGAGCTTGGCTACACCTTC. Its protein is CASSLDTRELGYTF.